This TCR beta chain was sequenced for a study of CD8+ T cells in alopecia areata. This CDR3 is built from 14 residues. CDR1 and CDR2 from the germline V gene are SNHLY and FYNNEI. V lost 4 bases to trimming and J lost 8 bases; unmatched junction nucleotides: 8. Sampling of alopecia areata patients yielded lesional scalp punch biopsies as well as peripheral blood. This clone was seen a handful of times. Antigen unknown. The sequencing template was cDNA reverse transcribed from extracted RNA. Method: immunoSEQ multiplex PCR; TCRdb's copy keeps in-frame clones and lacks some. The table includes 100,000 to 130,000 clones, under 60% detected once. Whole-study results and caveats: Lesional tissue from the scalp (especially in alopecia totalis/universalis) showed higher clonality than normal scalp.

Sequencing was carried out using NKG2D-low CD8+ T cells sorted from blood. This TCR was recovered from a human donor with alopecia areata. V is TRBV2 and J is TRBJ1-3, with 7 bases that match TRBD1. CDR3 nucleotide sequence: TGTGCCAGCAGTGCCGAAGGGGGCCGGGACACCATATATTTT. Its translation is CASSAEGGRDTIYF.